The following is a T cell receptor (beta chain) sequence with its context. Its matching antigen is unknown. The CDR3 has 14 amino acids. Germline V lookup: CDR1 SGDLS, CDR2 YYNGEE. Trimming took 0 bases from V and 8 from J, leaving 12 bases between them. This sample is drawn from a study of cytomegalovirus exposure and HLA in healthy donors. In the study overall: Assignment to the Caucasian-associated ancestry cluster applied to approximately 80% of the approximately 380 genotyped donors.

Notes on the study in general: Most CMV-associated TCR beta chains appeared HLA-restricted in a later analysis. Specific recognition of CMV antigens was confirmed in vitro for three chains (all CMV-associated). Across donors, most TCRs were seen rarely, yet some public ones were widespread.

The PCR employed 60 Vbeta primers together with 13 Jbeta primers. Sequenced by immunoSEQ multiplex PCR; TCRdb stores in-frame clones only, minus some. The data hold over 130,000 clones, with almost 85% observed a single time. The sample was PBMCs. The receptor was derived from a man aged 25 to 40 in good health and CMV-seropositive. The chain combines TRBV9 with TRBJ1-3; D remains ambiguous. CDR3 bases: TGTGCCAGCAGCGTAGAGGCCCGTCGGGACACCATATATTTT. It encodes CASSVEARRDTIYF.